This TCR beta chain was found in a study of blood T cell repertoires in COVID-19 (dated by TCRdb to about 2020). About the full investigation: Samples from collaborators originated in the United States, Italy and Spain and spanned both the acute and convalescent phases of COVID-19. The material from the prospective study consisted of cDNA or gDNA derived from T cells, B-cell-depleted T cells, or PBMCs. Subjects who had been exposed to COVID-19, were actively infected with it, or had recovered from it provided the deeply sampled blood TCRbeta repertoires that made up the dataset. The repertoires were made available in a free public database intended to serve as a resource for research on the immune response to SARS-CoV-2. Samples came from the ongoing ImmuneRACE study (first 160 participants) plus 1,254 subjects from 6 global collaborators. The sample metadata nearly always contained a de-identified subject ID, COVID-19 status, age in years and sex. Where available, HLA class I and class II types were obtained from metadata supplied by the sample provider rather than from assay-based typing.

Broader findings and caveats from the paper: The amount of clinical and demographic metadata varied by source and participant and was provided uncurated.

As to this clone: No cognate antigen has been identified for it. One base away there is no much larger clone; base qualities are not given.

The immunoSEQ Assay, a bias-controlled multiplex PCR, was used to amplify TCRbeta CDR3 regions from genomic DNA. In the paper's pipeline: The number of nucleated cells in each sample was estimated from the amplification of reference gene primers within the assay. To quantify the absolute abundance of each unique TCRbeta CDR3 rearrangement, sequence reads were collapsed and filtered. For each sample, productive Simpson clonality was calculated as the square root of Simpson's diversity index across productive rearrangements. Sourced from immuneACCESS, this table was stored by TCRdb with only in-frame sequences that have V and J called. A share of the clones is absent; for the studies checked, an unresolved V gene accounts for under half, and the remainder has no known explanation. That table is the source of V, J and clone size, and D and trimming were worked out from the DNA. The sample table contains around 26,000 clones; only one count was recorded for about 83% of them. The ten biggest clones cover approximately 9% of the sample.

The collaborating institutions used their own protocols to collect whole blood in K2EDTA tubes. Collaborator samples were shipped for TCRbeta analysis as frozen whole blood, isolated PBMCs, or DNA extracted from either sample type. The cysteine opens and the phenylalanine closes a CDR3 of 18 amino acids. Of all the DNA, just the CDR3 is kept, 54 bases in frame from base 1. The germline V end is reduced by 5 bases and the J end by 7 bases; junction bases left unmatched: 18. Per the germline V gene, SGHNT is the CDR1 and YENEEA is the CDR2. Material for sequencing was peripheral blood. This TCR came from a human donor with active COVID-19. The donor label of this sample is uncertain. The chain is made from TRBV11-3 and TRBJ2-1; 9 of the junction bases match TRBD2. This receptor carries the CDR3 CASSPLRVFGLANNEQFF. The DNA sequence is given as TGTGCCAGCAGCCCACTTAGAGTCTTCGGACTAGCGAATAATGAGCAGTTCTTC.